These T cell receptor beta chains were read from a single sample in a study of CD8+CD57+ T cells in acquired aplastic anemia. One entry per CDR3 protein, called by TCRdb with MiXCR from the reads. The repertoire holds more than 150,000 distinct CDR3 sequences, with 40% to 50% as singletons. The sample taken for sequencing was sorted CD4+, CD8+, or CD8+CD57+ T cells (not recorded which) from PBMCs. These receptors all stem from a human donor with aplastic anemia. CDR3s include the opening cysteine and the closing phenylalanine or tryptophan. D genes are given only for firm matches. Part of the rows lack a size; the others show once, few, many or a class for expanded clones.

CDR3 length,clone size,J gene,D gene,V gene,CDR3 DNA,CDR3 protein
14,.,TRBJ2-7,TRBD2,TRBV10-2,TGCGCCAGCAGTGAGAGCGGGGGGTCCTACGAGCAGTACTTC,CASSESGGSYEQYF
15,medium-sized,TRBJ1-4,.,TRBV19,TGTGCCAGTAGTCCCTCGACAGACTCCCATGAAAAACTGTTTTTT,CASSPSTDSHEKLFF
11,many,TRBJ2-5,.,TRBV9,TGTGCCAGCAGCCTAACGGAGACCCAGTACTTC,CASSLTETQYF
14,many,TRBJ2-3,.,TRBV5-1,TGCGCCAGCAGCGCTACAACAAACCTAGATACGCAGTATTTT,CASSATTNLDTQYF
16,.,TRBJ2-3,TRBD2,TRBV5-1,TGCGCCAGCAGCTTGTATGGGACTAGCCGCACAGATACGCAGTATTTT,CASSLYGTSRTDTQYF
13,few,TRBJ2-5,TRBD1,TRBV7-9,TGTGCCAGCAGCAGGACAGGGATAGAGACCCAGTACTTC,CASSRTGIETQYF
15,many,TRBJ2-1,.,TRBV6-1,TGTGCCAGCAGTACCACCAGCGGGAAGGGGGTAGAGCAGTTCTTC,CASSTTSGKGVEQFF
16,.,TRBJ2-7,TRBD2,TRBV2,TGTGCCAGCAGGGCCCCGAAGGCTAGCGGGAGTTACGAGCAGTACTTC,CASRAPKASGSYEQYF
16,.,TRBJ2-7,TRBD2,TRBV24-1,TGTGCCAGCAGTTGGACCTCTAGCGGAAGTTCCTACGAGCAGTACTTC,CASSWTSSGSSYEQYF
16,.,TRBJ2-7,TRBD1,TRBV5-1,TGCGCCAGCAGCTACTACGCAGGGGGCCCCAGGTACGAGCAGTACTTC,CASSYYAGGPRYEQYF
15,.,TRBJ2-1,.,TRBV10-3,TGTGCCATTGGGGTAGAGCAGGGGGGAGACAATGAGCAGTTCTTC,CAIGVEQGGDNEQFF
13,.,TRBJ2-7,.,TRBV3-1,TGTGCCAGCAGCCAAAGACCGGGGAGGCGGCAGTACTTC,CASSQRPGRRQYF
16,many,TRBJ2-1,TRBD2,TRBV24-1,TGTGCCACCAGTGACCCTAGCGGGAGCCACTACAATGAGCAGTTCTTC,CATSDPSGSHYNEQFF
16,many,TRBJ2-2,.,TRBV19,TGTGCCAGTAGTACAATTAGGGGGGGAGGAACCGGGGAGCTGTTTTTT,CASSTIRGGGTGELFF
13,.,TRBJ2-7,.,TRBV2,TGTGCCAGCAGGACCGACCCGCGCTACGAGCAGTACTTC,CASRTDPRYEQYF
14,.,TRBJ1-1,.,TRBV6-1,TGTGCCAGCAGTAATGTACAGAGAAACACTGAAGCTTTCTTT,CASSNVQRNTEAFF
14,many,TRBJ2-5,TRBD1,TRBV20-1,TGCAGTGCTAGAGACCGGACAGGGCAAGAGACCCAGTACTTC,CSARDRTGQETQYF
12,.,TRBJ2-3,.,TRBV29-1,TGCAGCGCCATACTAGCTGCAGATACGCAGTATTTT,CSAILAADTQYF
15,.,TRBJ2-5,TRBD2,TRBV10-3,TGTGCCATCAGTGATCATAGCGGGGCCGGAGAGACCCAGTACTTC,CAISDHSGAGETQYF
17,.,TRBJ2-7,TRBD2,TRBV7-9,TGTGCCAGCAGTGGAGTCCGACTAGCGGGAGGAGTCTACGAGCAGTACTTC,CASSGVRLAGGVYEQYF
17,.,TRBJ2-3,.,TRBV9,TGTGCCAGCAGCCCCGGGACCGGACAGCCCTTCTTACATACGCAGTATTTT,CASSPGTGQPFLHTQYF
14,many,TRBJ2-7,TRBD1,TRBV27,TGTGCCAGCAGTGGACCGGGACAGGGGTCGGTGAAGTACTTC,CASSGPGQGSVKYF
13,once,TRBJ2-3,.,TRBV20-1,TGCAGTGCTCCGGACCGTTCCACAGATACGCAGTATTTT,CSAPDRSTDTQYF
16,many,TRBJ1-2,.,TRBV9,TGTGCCAGCAGCGCTTACGACCACTCAGGGGACTATGGCTACACCTTC,CASSAYDHSGDYGYTF
13,few,TRBJ2-7,.,TRBV7-6,TGTGCCAGCAGCTTAGCAGACGGATACGAGCAGTACTTC,CASSLADGYEQYF
15,.,TRBJ2-3,TRBD1,TRBV10-2,TGCGCCAGCAGTGATCAGGGGGCCTTCTCAGATACGCAGTATTTT,CASSDQGAFSDTQYF
13,.,TRBJ2-7,.,TRBV20-1,TGCAGTGCTAGATCATTTGGTCGGTACGAGCAGTACTTC,CSARSFGRYEQYF
14,many,TRBJ2-7,TRBD1,TRBV19,TGTGCCAGTAGTAGATCAGGGACAGGGACGGAGCAGTACTTC,CASSRSGTGTEQYF
14,.,TRBJ1-5,.,TRBV15,TGTGCCACCCACGCTATACAGGGAGGTCAGCCCCAGCATTTT,CATHAIQGGQPQHF
13,many,TRBJ1-2,.,TRBV5-1,TGCGCCAGCAGCTCCTCGCCGGGGGGTGGCTACACCTTC,CASSSSPGGGYTF
14,many,TRBJ2-5,.,TRBV5-6,TGTGCCAGCAGCTTGGAAGGGTTCGGGGAGACCCAGTACTTC,CASSLEGFGETQYF
12,.,TRBJ1-2,.,TRBV12-3/TRBV12-4,TGTGCCAGCAGTTCATGGGGCTATGGCTACACCTTC,CASSSWGYGYTF
16,.,TRBJ2-1,TRBD2,TRBV9,TGTGCCAGCAGCGCAGGGACTAGCGGGAGAAATGGTGAGCAGTTCTTC,CASSAGTSGRNGEQFF
17,.,TRBJ2-5,TRBD2,TRBV12-3/TRBV12-4,TGTGCCAGCAGTTTCGGGTCTAGCGGGGGGAATGTCGAGACCCAGTACTTC,CASSFGSSGGNVETQYF
14,.,TRBJ1-4,.,TRBV12-3/TRBV12-4,TGTGCCAGCAAGCAGTATCGGACTAATGAAAAACTGTTTTTT,CASKQYRTNEKLFF
15,once,TRBJ2-5,TRBD2,TRBV2,TGTGCCAGCAGTGAGGGGGGACTATACCAAGAGGCCCAGTACTTC,CASSEGGLYQEAQYF
16,.,TRBJ1-6,TRBD1,TRBV15,TGTGCCACCAGAAGAGCTATTACAGGGGGTAATTCACCCCTCCACTTT,CATRRAITGGNSPLHF
15,.,TRBJ2-7,.,TRBV5-1,TGCGCCAGCAGCCTGTCTAGCGACCCTCGATACGAGCAGTACTTC,CASSLSSDPRYEQYF
18,many,TRBJ2-7,TRBD1,TRBV6-1,TGTGCCAGCAGAAATACGGGACAGGCTGGGCCTCGCTCCTACGAGCAGTACTTC,CASRNTGQAGPRSYEQYF
18,.,TRBJ2-7,.,TRBV19,TGTGCCAGTAGTATTGGGCCAGGATCCCGACTATACTCCTACGAGCAGTACTTC,CASSIGPGSRLYSYEQYF
14,once,TRBJ1-1,TRBD1,TRBV20-1,TGCAGTGCCAGTACAGGGGAATCAAACACTGAAGCTTTCTTT,CSASTGESNTEAFF
14,few,TRBJ1-1,.,TRBV6-1,TGTGCCAGCACTCGGGGACTTATGAACACTGAAGCTTTCTTT,CASTRGLMNTEAFF
14,.,TRBJ2-5,.,TRBV12-3/TRBV12-4,TGTGCCAGCAGCACCCGGAGGCGGGGAGAGACCCAGTACTTC,CASSTRRRGETQYF
16,few,TRBJ1-1,TRBD1,TRBV18,TGTGCCAGCTCACCTATTACCGGGACAGGGGGCACTGAAGCTTTCTTT,CASSPITGTGGTEAFF